A selection of T cell receptor beta chains follows, all from one sample in a study of technical replicates of blood from a handful of donors. Produced via immunoSEQ multiplex PCR; TCRdb's table is partial and in-frame only. The table records 45,000 to 65,000 clones, about 93% of them present only once. The sequencing input was T cells isolated from PBMCs. The receptors come from a human donor in good health. Each CDR3 is given with its conserved first and last residue. D genes are given only for firm matches. Some rows mark clone size as missing; the rest say once, few, many or name a class of expanded clone.

15 | TRBV29-1 | NA | NA | CSVEAWAGPQETQYF
16 | TRBV5-1 | NA | NA | CASSLDSFSGANVLTF
14 | TRBV7-9 | NA | few | CASSLGQGLTEAFF
12 | TRBV6-5 | NA | NA | CASSPTAYGYTF
15 | TRBV15 | NA | NA | CATSNSWSSWQPQHF
18 | TRBV9 | TRBD1 | NA | CASSARTGGATGANVLTF
16 | TRBV13 | TRBD2 | NA | CASSLGASGTQETQYF
17 | TRBV7-8 | NA | NA | CASSLAVEVPSGNTIYF
13 | TRBV5-4 | NA | NA | CASRQGYTGELFF
12 | TRBV6-5 | NA | NA | CASLSRGTEAFF
15 | TRBV7-9 | TRBD1 | NA | CASSPGQASTDTQYF
21 | TRBV10-3 | TRBD1 | NA | CAISESGPLTGGALSNEKLFF
14 | TRBV9 | NA | NA | CASSALGGVGTIYF
16 | TRBV18 | NA | NA | CASSPRYAANTGELFF
14 | TRBV9 | TRBD1 | NA | CASSAGQGDYGYTF
15 | TRBV7-3 | NA | NA | CASSPSRVRYTEAFF
14 | TRBV9 | NA | NA | CASSVTTSGGGYTF
13 | TRBV28 | NA | NA | CAFSGSLNYGYTF
14 | TRBV5-1 | NA | NA | CASNSLGAEYEQYF
14 | TRBV5-4 | TRBD1 | few | CASSPGGVQETQYF
13 | TRBV5-1 | TRBD1 | NA | CASSVGQGNEQFF
15 | TRBV6-5 | NA | NA | CASSYSGRNTGELFF
15 | TRBV28 | TRBD1 | NA | CASSLLGQGKYGYTF
15 | TRBV11-2 | TRBD1 | NA | CASSLAGQENEKLFF
13 | TRBV6-6 | TRBD1 | NA | CASSYSTGGEAFF
15 | TRBV5-1 | NA | NA | CASSLDASTGYEQYF
15 | TRBV10-3 | TRBD2 | NA | CAISGPSSGNNEQFF
16 | TRBV7-9 | TRBD1 | NA | CASSASVRDSNQPQHF
13 | TRBV7-9 | NA | NA | CASSPGAPNEQFF
14 | TRBV5-1 | TRBD1 | NA | CASGVGTGMYEQYF
15 | TRBV14 | TRBD2 | once | CASSQGLAVYNEQFF
16 | TRBV7-9 | TRBD2 | NA | CASSPRLAALSDEQFF
12 | TRBV18 | NA | NA | CASSPYTDTQYF
14 | TRBV28 | TRBD1 | NA | CASSLPGGPYEQYF
12 | TRBV5-1 | NA | NA | CASSLDFGEQFF
13 | TRBV7-2 | NA | NA | CASSLTTRDTQYF
15 | TRBV6-5 | NA | NA | CASSYSRGINTEAFF
15 | TRBV6-5 | TRBD2 | NA | CASSYGLAGVNEQFF
14 | TRBV5-1 | TRBD1 | NA | CASSLGTAKETQYF
13 | TRBV11-3 | NA | NA | CASSLRQRDGYTF
16 | TRBV28 | TRBD1 | NA | CASSLGGQGGYQPQHF
14 | TRBV11-2 | TRBD1 | NA | CASSLQGMNTEAFF
14 | TRBV5-1 | TRBD1 | NA | CASSLGTVGTEAFF
16 | TRBV18 | TRBD2 | once | CASSPLSGVLQETQYF
15 | TRBV5-1 | NA | NA | CASSLGWTDYNEQFF
15 | TRBV6-5 | NA | NA | CASRRTPDGYNEQFF